A single sample gave rise to the 5 T cell receptor beta chains below, sequenced in a study of blood T cell repertoires in COVID-19. Assay: immunoSEQ multiplex PCR; the TCRdb copy retains only in-frame clones and omits some. In the table there are about 410,000 clones, 86% of which are singletons. Sample: peripheral blood. The receptors originated from a woman aged 25 to 39 with active or convalescent COVID-19.

The chain joins TRBV4-1 to TRBJ2-7; 7 bases map to TRBD2. Germline lookup yields CDR1 MGHRA and CDR2 YSYEKL. Trimming removed 1 base from V and 1 base from J; junction bases left unmatched: 10. The CDR3 covers 17 residues. CDR3 loop: CASSQVSGGRASYEQYF. CDR3 DNA: TGCGCCAGCAGCCAAGTGAGTGGAGGGAGGGCTTCCTACGAGCAGTACTTC.

The genes are TRBV9 and TRBJ1-2; D gene unclear. Per the germline V gene, CDR1 is SGDLS and CDR2 is YYNGEE. The CDR3 totals 13 residues. Between the trimmed V and J ends, which lost 0 bases and 7 bases, there was a span of 10 bases. The CDR3 DNA sequence: TGTGCCAGCAGCGTAGGGGAGGAAACTGGCTACACCTTC. It yields the protein CASSVGEETGYTF.

The chain links TRBV15 to TRBJ1-1; 7 nucleotides align to TRBD1. The germline V gene has CDR1 LNHNV and CDR2 YYDKDF (reference sequence). V trimming: 7 bases; J trimming: 3 bases; junction bases outside the gene matches: 14. The CDR3 spans 16 residues. CDR3 loop: CATTYDRVALDTEAFF. Written as DNA, the CDR3 is TGTGCCACCACCTATGACAGGGTTGCATTGGACACTGAAGCTTTCTTT.

This chain joins TRBV10-3 and TRBJ2-7; no firm D call. The germline CDR1 and CDR2 sequences are ENHRY and SYGVKD. This CDR3 spans 14 amino acids. V was pared by 8 bases and J by 0 bases, with 14 bases between. DNA for the CDR3: TGTGCCATCTCGGGTCGGAACATCTCCTACGAGCAGTACTTC. This gives the protein CAISGRNISYEQYF.

The chain carries TRBV27 and TRBJ2-7, with a tentative D call TRBD2 (5 bases). The ends were cut back, 6 bases at V and 0 bases at J, with 18 bases in the middle. Germline loops: CDR1 MNHEY, CDR2 SMNVEV (reference sequence). CDR3 length equals 16 residues. This CDR3 is CASSPRLTMISYEQYF. The CDR3 bases are TGTGCCAGCAGCCCGCGATTGACTATGATCTCCTACGAGCAGTACTTC.